The 27 T cell receptor beta chains listed next were all sequenced from one sample in a study of T cell responses to AZD1222 COVID-19 vaccine. Here immunoSEQ multiplex PCR was the method, and the copy in TCRdb shows in-frame clones only, minus some. The data contain about 100,000 clones, about 88% of them singletons. Material: peripheral blood, obtained on day 0 of AZD1222 vaccination. These receptors came from an adult in good health.

This clone is a singleton in its sample. The J gene is TRBJ1-1, the V gene TRBV7-2, with a tentative D call TRBD1 (5 bases). Germline CDR1 is SGHTA and CDR2 is FQGNSA. This CDR3 has 15 residues. V lost 5 bases and J 5 bases, leaving 18 bases between the germline ends. For the CDR3, the DNA is TGTGCCAGCAGCACAATGGGCCAGGGCGCGACTGAAGCTTTCTTT. Encoded protein: CASSTMGQGATEAFF.

The chain joins TRBV6-5 to TRBJ1-4; D is unclear. Looked up from germline, CDR1 is MNHEY and CDR2 is SVGAGI. V lost 7 bases, J lost 5 bases, and 14 bases lay in between. CDR3 size: 14 residues. CDR3 residues: CASTRGSSNEKLFF. The CDR3 bases are TGTGCCAGCACCAGAGGCAGCTCCAATGAAAAACTGTTTTTT.

The CDR3 DNA is TGTGCCAGCAGTTACCCGCCTTGGACTAGCGGAGACTACGAGCAGTACTTC. Amino acid sequence: CASSYPPWTSGDYEQYF. The J gene is TRBJ2-7, the V gene TRBV6-2 or TRBV6-3; 10 bases are a match to TRBD2. This CDR3 is built from 17 residues. The J segment lost 3 bases and the V segment lost 2 bases, leaving 10 bases of the junction unmatched. Per the germline V gene, CDR1 is MNHEY and CDR2 is SVGEGT.

This chain joins TRBV2 and TRBJ2-1; the D is unclear. Germline V gene lookup returns CDR1 SNHLY and CDR2 FYNNEI. This CDR3 is 11 amino acids long. Trimming shortened V by 3 bases and J by 10 bases, and 7 bases separated the two germline ends. CDR3 loop: CASSDGPEQFF. The CDR3 bases are TGTGCCAGCAGTGATGGGCCCGAGCAGTTCTTC.

The J gene is TRBJ2-1, the V gene TRBV5-1, with TRBD1 matching over 7 bases. The germline V gene has CDR1 SGHRS and CDR2 YFSETQ. V shed 4 bases and J 5 bases; nucleotides not matched to a gene: 9. The CDR3 sequence is 15 residues long. The chain's CDR3 is CASSTEGTAHNEQFF. In nucleotides, the CDR3 is TGCGCCAGCAGCACGGAAGGGACAGCACACAATGAGCAGTTCTTC.

This clone has a handful of counts. The chain has TRBV21-1 and TRBJ2-7; TRBD2, the table's D call, lacks a check against the DNA. TRBV21-1 is flagged as a pseudogene. This CDR3 contains 14 residues. The CDR3 DNA sequence: TGTGCCAGTGCGACTAGCGGGGGCTCCTACGAGCAGTACTTC. This sequence encodes CASATSGGSYEQYF.

This chain uses TRBV6-5 with TRBJ2-1; possibly TRBD2 for D (5 bases). The V gene lost 0 bases and the J gene lost 4 bases, with 13 bases spanning the gap. CDR1 and CDR2 (germline): MNHEY, SVGAGI. The CDR3 is 16 amino acids. CDR3 amino acids: CASSYSTGIYYNEQFF. The CDR3 DNA follows: TGTGCCAGCAGTTACTCGACCGGGATCTATTACAATGAGCAGTTCTTC.

This clone was detected only a few times. The DNA for the CDR3 is TGTGCCTGGAGCACACTAAGAGAGCCCCTCCACTTT. The encoded protein is CAWSTLREPLHF. The chain combines TRBV30 with TRBJ1-6, with D hard to call. The CDR3 is 12 amino acids. The V gene's germline CDR1 is GTSNPN and CDR2 SVGIG (reference sequence). V was pared by 3 bases and J by 13 bases, with 13 bases between.

This chain links TRBV5-4 with TRBJ2-5; no clear D. The CDR3 runs 13 residues. The V end lost 0 bases, the J end lost 4 bases, and 7 bases lay between the germline ends. Germline values: CDR1 SGHNT, CDR2 YYREEE (reference sequence). The CDR3 is CASSLGRAETQYF. Here the CDR3 DNA reads TGTGCCAGCAGCTTGGGGAGAGCAGAGACCCAGTACTTC.

V and J are TRBV19 and TRBJ2-5; possible D gene TRBD1, 6 bases. The length of the CDR3 is 14 residues. V lost 6 bases, J lost 4 bases, and 15 bases lay in between. The germline V gene encodes CDR1 LNHDA and CDR2 SQIVND (reference sequence). The CDR3 DNA sequence: TGTGCCAGTAGCTTCACAGGGATGGGAGAGACCCAGTACTTC. This encodes CASSFTGMGETQYF.

The V and J genes are TRBV19 and TRBJ1-5; 10 nucleotides align to TRBD1. This CDR3 region has 17 residues. The V gene's germline CDR1 is LNHDA and CDR2 SQIVND (reference sequence). V was pared by 3 bases and J by 4 bases, with 9 bases of the junction left unmatched. CDR3 nucleotide sequence: TGTGCCAGTAGTATCAATCTGGGACAGGGGATTAATCAGCCCCAGCATTTT. It translates to CASSINLGQGINQPQHF.

The chain is built from TRBV4-1 and TRBJ2-2; 10 positions match TRBD2. The CDR3 loop spans 16 amino acids. Germline values: CDR1 MGHRA, CDR2 YSYEKL. Unmatched junction bases numbered 4, after V lost 0 bases and J lost 6 bases. CDR3 sequence reads: CASSQEELAGPGELFF. In DNA, the CDR3 is TGCGCCAGCAGCCAAGAGGAACTAGCGGGGCCCGGGGAGCTGTTTTTT.

The chain joins TRBV28 to TRBJ1-4; no firm D call. CDR1 is MDHEN and CDR2 is SYDVKM in the germline V gene. V lost 0 bases and J 7 bases, leaving 3 bases between the germline ends. The CDR3 spans 12 residues. The CDR3 DNA follows: TGTGCCAGCAGTTTATGGGGTGAAAAACTGTTTTTT. This gives the protein CASSLWGEKLFF. Based on the CDR3 plus reference TRBV28 and TRBJ1-4, the full variable domain is DVKVTQSSRYLVKRTGEKVFLECVQDMDHENMFWYRQDPGLGLRLIYFSYDVKMKEKGDIPEGYSVSREKKERFSLILESASTNQTSMYLCASSLWGEKLFFGSGTQLSVL.

This chain joins TRBV6-5 and TRBJ2-1; TRBD1 or TRBD2 may be the D gene (5 bases each). Deletions cut 5 bases from V and 5 bases from J, with 16 bases between. Germline V gene data show CDR1 as MNHEY and CDR2 as SVGAGI. The length of the CDR3 is 15 residues. The CDR3 protein is CASSKGSNPNNEQFF. CDR3 DNA: TGTGCCAGCAGTAAGGGGAGCAATCCAAACAATGAGCAGTTCTTC.

This chain connects TRBV19 to TRBJ1-2; D not resolved. The CDR3 contains 16 residues. Trimming took 0 bases from V and 4 from J, leaving 15 bases between them. Germline V CDR1 and CDR2: LNHDA, SQIVND (reference sequence). The CDR3 nucleotides are TGTGCCAGTAGTATAGATGAGCGGGAACGAGGCTATGGCTACACCTTC. Translating gives CASSIDERERGYGYTF.

CDR3 DNA: TGTGCCAGCAGTTTTACAAGTCAAAGTGGATATGGCTACACCTTC. Its translation is CASSFTSQSGYGYTF. V and J are TRBV11-2 and TRBJ1-2; D is undetermined. The germline V and J ends were trimmed by 6 bases and 5 bases, with 19 bases remaining between them. Germline CDR1 reads SGHAT; CDR2 reads FQNNGV. The CDR3 consists of 15 residues.

The rearrangement joins TRBV4-1 to TRBJ1-4; D unclear. V lost 0 bases to trimming and J lost 15 bases, with 5 bases between them. CDR1 is MGHRA and CDR2 is YSYEKL in the germline V gene. The CDR3 spans 10 residues. The CDR3 loop is CASSQERLFF. The CDR3 bases are TGCGCCAGCAGCCAAGAACGGTTGTTTTTT.

The chain uses TRBV5-1 and TRBJ2-5; maybe TRBD2 (5 bases). Per germline, CDR1 SGHRS and CDR2 YFSETQ. The CDR3 is made up of 17 amino acids. The germline V and J ends were trimmed by 5 bases and 3 bases, with 23 bases remaining between them. The CDR3 reads CASRFFRGSEKKETQYF. Written as DNA, the CDR3 is TGCGCCAGCAGGTTTTTCCGGGGATCAGAAAAAAAAGAGACCCAGTACTTC.

The J gene is TRBJ2-7, the V gene TRBV9; D is perhaps TRBD2 (6 bases). Looked up from germline, CDR1 is SGDLS and CDR2 is YYNGEE. Trimming removed 1 base from V and 6 bases from J, with 20 bases in between. This CDR3 is built from 16 residues. CDR3 nucleotide sequence: TGTGCCAGCAGCGTACGACCCGCCGGGGGTTCGGGCGAGCAGTACTTC. This codes for CASSVRPAGGSGEQYF.

This clone occurred a few times. This chain joins TRBV2 and TRBJ1-1, with unresolved D. CDR3 size: 12 residues. Germline V lookup: CDR1 SNHLY, CDR2 FYNNEI. Trimming left V 4 bases short and J 2 bases short, with 5 bases between. The CDR3: CASSVGNTEAFF. CDR3 coding DNA: TGTGCCAGCAGTGTCGGTAACACTGAAGCTTTCTTT.

The rearrangement uses TRBV28 and TRBJ1-1; D call uncertain. V lost 2 bases and J 9 bases, leaving 13 bases between the germline ends. The V gene's germline CDR1 is MDHEN and CDR2 SYDVKM. The length of the CDR3 is 13 residues. The DNA for the CDR3 is TGTGCCAGCAGTTTAAGTTGGCGGGGAAAAGCTTTCTTT. The encoded protein is CASSLSWRGKAFF. The whole variable domain, filled in from reference TRBV28 and TRBJ1-1, reads DVKVTQSSRYLVKRTGEKVFLECVQDMDHENMFWYRQDPGLGLRLIYFSYDVKMKEKGDIPEGYSVSREKKERFSLILESASTNQTSMYLCASSLSWRGKAFFGQGTRLTVV.

CDR3 residues: CASSARGLAGRLSYEQYF. In nucleotides, the CDR3 is TGTGCCAGCAGCGCCCGGGGACTAGCGGGTCGGCTGTCCTACGAGCAGTACTTC. This chain uses TRBV7-2 with TRBJ2-7, with TRBD2 identical over 12 bases. The CDR3 is 18 residues long. J lost 1 base, V lost 5 bases, and 12 bases had no gene match. CDR1 is SGHTA, CDR2 FQGNSA, per germline. Together with reference TRBV7-2 and TRBJ2-7, the CDR3 gives the full variable domain: GAGVSQSPSNKVTEKGKDVELRCDPISGHTALYWYRQSLGQGLEFLIYFQGNSAPDKSGLPSDRFSAERTGGSVSTLTIQRTQQEDSAVYLCASSARGLAGRLSYEQYFGPGTRLTVT.

This chain connects TRBV24-1 to TRBJ1-5; 9 bases map to TRBD1. This CDR3 has 15 residues. Losses at the gene ends were 2 bases for V and 9 bases for J; bases not matched to a gene: 7. Germline V gene data show CDR1 as KGHDR and CDR2 as SFDVKD. CDR3 residues: CATSDSTGGVRPQHF. DNA for the CDR3: TGTGCCACCAGTGATTCGACAGGGGGGGTGAGGCCCCAGCATTTT.

This chain uses TRBV7-2 with TRBJ2-3; the D is unclear. The V end lost 0 bases, the J end lost 2 bases, and 9 bases lay between the germline ends. The length of the CDR3 is 15 residues. Germline values: CDR1 SGHTA, CDR2 FQGNSA. This CDR3 is CASSLALISTDTQYF. The DNA for the CDR3 is TGTGCCAGCAGCTTAGCCCTTATTTCCACAGATACGCAGTATTTT.

This chain links TRBV7-2 with TRBJ2-7, with 10 bases fitting TRBD2. The CDR3 runs 15 residues. The ends lost 1 base at V and 6 bases at J; junction bases unmatched: 6. Germline lookup yields CDR1 SGHTA and CDR2 FQGNSA. In DNA, the CDR3 is TGTGCCAGCAGCTTAGTGGCTAGCGGGAGTCGCGAGCAGTACTTC. The encoded protein is CASSLVASGSREQYF.

This clone was picked up one time. This chain links TRBV9 with TRBJ1-2; 7 bases match TRBD1. J gave up 4 bases and V 7 bases, and 13 bases lay outside the gene matches. CDR1 is SGDLS and CDR2 is YYNGEE in the germline V gene. The length of the CDR3 is 15 residues. This CDR3 reads CASSGAGTVSYGYTF. CDR3 bases: TGTGCCAGCTCAGGGGCCGGGACAGTGTCCTATGGCTACACCTTC.

This clone was counted a single time. The chain joins TRBV5-4 to TRBJ2-3; TRBD2 agrees at 11 bases. Germline CDR1 reads SGHNT; CDR2 reads YYREEE (reference sequence). This CDR3 is 15 amino acids long. V trimming: 5 bases; J trimming: 4 bases; junction bases outside the gene matches: 6. CDR3 loop: CASSPSGRISDTQYF. The CDR3 region has the DNA TGTGCCAGCAGTCCTAGCGGGAGGATCTCAGATACGCAGTATTTT.